The 5 T cell receptor beta chains below were found in one sample sequenced in a study of blood T cell repertoires in COVID-19. Sequencing used immunoSEQ multiplex PCR; TCRdb keeps in-frame clones, though not all of them. The sample shows a few hundred thousand clones, around 82% of them seen only once. The sequencing sample was made of peripheral blood. These TCRs come from a woman aged 55-70 years with acute or convalescent COVID-19.

The CDR3 protein is CASSLPPSMSPNYGYTF. CDR3 nucleotide sequence: TGTGCCAGCAGCTTACCACCTTCAATGAGCCCTAACTATGGCTACACCTTC. The chain links TRBV7-9 to TRBJ1-2; D gene uncertain. The CDR3 runs 17 residues. V lost 2 bases and J 0 bases, leaving 16 bases between the germline ends. The germline V gene encodes CDR1 SEHNR and CDR2 FQNEAQ (reference sequence).

This clone has a single count. The genes are TRBV28 and TRBJ1-2, with 7 bases identical to TRBD1. Germline CDR1 MDHEN, CDR2 SYDVKM. CDR3 length: 15 residues. V gave up 1 base and J gave up 8 bases; unmatched junction bases: 10. The CDR3 reads CASSLYRQGARGYTF. The DNA of the CDR3 is TGTGCCAGCAGTTTATACCGACAGGGCGCAAGGGGCTACACCTTC.

V usage is TRBV9 and J usage is TRBJ2-7; D uncertain. Germline CDR1 reads SGDLS; CDR2 reads YYNGEE. With 0 bases removed from V and 0 bases from J, the gap between germline ends came to 7 bases. The CDR3 spans 14 residues. The CDR3 coding sequence is TGTGCCAGCAGCGTAGACAGTATCTCCTACGAGCAGTACTTC. Translating it yields CASSVDSISYEQYF.

This chain connects TRBV3-1 (or the pseudogene TRBV3-2) to TRBJ2-7; TRBD1 matches 9 bases. The CDR3 spans 17 residues. CDR1 LGHDT and CDR2 YNNKEL come from the germline V gene (reference sequence). Germline trimming cut 2 bases from V and 1 base from J; bases unmatched to any gene: 9. This CDR3 reads CASSQRTGDVPSYEQYF. CDR3 bases: TGTGCCAGCAGCCAAAGGACAGGGGACGTCCCTTCCTACGAGCAGTACTTC.

This clone was detected a few times. The rearrangement links TRBV30 to TRBJ1-6; D is unresolved. The CDR3 runs to 13 residues. Germline V gives CDR1 GTSNPN, CDR2 SVGIG (reference sequence). V lost 3 bases and J lost 8, with 11 bases in between. The DNA of the CDR3 is TGTGCCTGGAGGGAATTGAGGGATTCACCCCTCCACTTT. It yields the protein CAWRELRDSPLHF.